One sample yielded the 17 T cell receptor beta chains listed below, sequenced in a study of T-cell reconstitution after alpha-beta-depleted transplantation in children. TCRbeta library construction was performed incorporating unique molecular identifiers. TCRdb recomputed calls from the PCR reads with MiXCR, one row per CDR3 protein. The sample contains more than 85,000 distinct CDR3 sequences, roughly 7.2% of which appear only once. Sample: PBMCs, taken before TCRalphabeta/CD19-depleted stem cell transplant. These receptors came from a boy younger than 10 with acute lymphoblastic leukemia, due to receive a stem cell transplant.

This clonotype was detected a few times. The V and J genes are TRBV20-1 and TRBJ1-1, with D perhaps TRBD1 (5 bases). V lost 1 base and J 11 bases, leaving 11 bases between the germline ends. This CDR3 comprises 11 residues. Germline values: CDR1 DFQATT, CDR2 SNEGSKA (reference sequence). CDR3 sequence reads: CSARAGVMAFF. In DNA form, the CDR3 reads TGCAGTGCTAGAGCGGGGGTGATGGCTTTCTTT.

This clonotype was counted at least ten times. The CDR3 coding sequence is TGTGCCAGCAGTGAACGTCTGAGGACTGAAGCTTTCTTT. The encoded protein is CASSERLRTEAFF. The chain combines TRBV25-1 with TRBJ1-1; D gene uncertain. Trimming removed 2 bases at V and 5 bases at J, with 9 bases between. There are 13 residues in the CDR3. Germline loops: CDR1 MGHDK, CDR2 SYGVNS.

In regard to this clonotype: Possible read error: a much larger clone is one base away. The chain combines TRBV28 with TRBJ1-1; D uncertain. This CDR3 region has 14 residues. CDR1 is MDHEN, CDR2 SYDVKM, per germline. The CDR3 loop is CTSSLSGRMTEAFF. CDR3 coding DNA: TGTACCAGCAGTCTGTCCGGGAGGATGACTGAAGCTTTCTTT.

In this sample, this clonotype turned up many times. This rearrangement joins TRBV4-1 to TRBJ1-2; possible D gene TRBD1, 5 bases. There are 15 residues in the CDR3. The germline V and J ends were trimmed by 0 bases and 8 bases, with 16 bases remaining between them. Germline CDR1 reads MGHRA; CDR2 reads YSYEKL. The CDR3 sequence: CASSQDNNQGEGYTF. CDR3 bases: TGCGCCAGCAGCCAAGATAATAACCAGGGAGAGGGCTACACCTTC.

This chain connects TRBV12-3 or TRBV12-4 to TRBJ2-5; no reliable D call. This CDR3 comprises 12 residues. V gave up 3 bases and J gave up 5 bases, with 7 bases separating them. The CDR3 DNA follows: TGTGCCAGCAGTTTCCAGGCGGAGACCCAGTACTTC. It yields the protein CASSFQAETQYF.

The sample holds a few counts of this clonotype. The rearrangement uses TRBV5-1 and TRBJ1-3, with D unresolved. V lost 2 bases and J 0 bases, leaving 9 bases between the germline ends. The germline CDR1 and CDR2 sequences are SGHRS and YFSETQ. The CDR3 sequence is 15 residues long. Here the CDR3 reads CASSLGPNSGNTIYF. As DNA, the CDR3 is TGCGCCAGCAGCTTAGGGCCGAACTCTGGAAACACCATATATTTT.

The chain uses TRBV24-1 and TRBJ1-5; TRBD1 might be the D (6 bases). From germline, CDR1 is KGHDR and CDR2 SFDVKD. The CDR3 contains 14 residues. The germline V and J ends were trimmed by 7 bases and 5 bases, with 14 bases remaining between them. For the CDR3, the DNA is TGTGCCACCAGAGGGGCGGGGGGCCATCAGCCCCAGCATTTT. Protein sequence: CATRGAGGHQPQHF.

J is TRBJ2-2 and V is TRBV27; TRBD1 or TRBD2 may be the D gene (5 bases each). CDR1 and CDR2 (germline): MNHEY, SMNVEV (reference sequence). The CDR3 is made up of 15 amino acids. V dropped 8 bases and J dropped 0 bases, with 13 bases sitting between them. This CDR3 reads CASGPGRSNTGELFF. The CDR3 DNA sequence: TGTGCCAGCGGGCCGGGACGATCGAACACCGGGGAGCTGTTTTTT.

This rearrangement joins TRBV5-6 to TRBJ2-7; the D gene is possibly TRBD2 (7 bases). Germline CDR1 and CDR2: SGHDT and YYEEEE. V was clipped by 0 bases and J by 6 bases, with 10 bases between them. This CDR3 spans 13 amino acids. The CDR3 sequence is CASSLAGGREQYF. CDR3 sequence (DNA): TGTGCCAGCAGCTTGGCCGGGGGGCGCGAGCAGTACTTC.

This clonotype came up many times. The rearrangement joins TRBV6-4 to TRBJ2-1; TRBD2 matches 12 bases. The CDR3 consists of 20 residues. V lost 5 bases, J lost 4 bases, and 18 bases stayed unmatched. Germline CDR1 is MRHNA and CDR2 is SNTAGT. CDR3 coding DNA: TGTGCCAGCAGTCTCCCCTCTAGCGGGGGGGCCCCGGGACTTTACAATGAGCAGTTCTTC. Protein product: CASSLPSSGGAPGLYNEQFF.

The rearrangement joins TRBV4-3 to TRBJ1-4; D uncertain. Germline V lookup: CDR1 LGHNA, CDR2 YSLEER. The length of the CDR3 is 15 residues. The ends were cut back, 4 bases at V and 0 bases at J, with 9 bases in the middle. CDR3 DNA sequence: TGCGCCAGCAGCCGATTTGAATCAACTAATGAAAAACTGTTTTTT. Its protein product is CASSRFESTNEKLFF.

This clonotype was seen many times. The rearrangement links TRBV5-1 to TRBJ2-5; D perhaps matches TRBD1 (6 bases). Germline V gene lookup returns CDR1 SGHRS and CDR2 YFSETQ. V lost 0 bases to trimming and J lost 2 bases, with 8 bases between them. The CDR3 runs to 14 residues. The CDR3 region has the DNA TGCGCCAGCAGCTTGGTACAGGGTCAAGAGACCCAGTACTTC. Amino acids: CASSLVQGQETQYF.

This clonotype was counted at least ten times. The chain employs TRBV4-2 and TRBJ2-1; 9 nucleotides line up with TRBD1. Germline assignment: CDR1 LGHNA and CDR2 YNFKEQ. Trimming at V came to 4 bases and at J to 6 bases, leaving 1 base not matched to a gene. CDR3 length: 13 amino acids. CDR3 region: CASSRGQGNEQFF. CDR3 bases: TGTGCCAGCAGCCGGGGACAGGGCAATGAGCAGTTCTTC.

The rearrangement joins TRBV10-3 to TRBJ2-2; maybe TRBD1 (5 bases). CDR3 size: 17 residues. The V end was cut by 9 bases, the J end by 3 bases, with 23 bases between. The germline V gene has CDR1 ENHRY and CDR2 SYGVKD. The CDR3 protein is CAILNIGEIGDTGELFF. The CDR3, as DNA: TGTGCCATTCTTAATATAGGGGAAATTGGGGACACCGGGGAGCTGTTTTTT.

This clonotype was counted ten times or more. This sequence joins TRBV5-1 and TRBJ2-7; 8 bases agree with TRBD1. The CDR3 is 15 amino acids. Trimming at V came to 0 bases and at J to 2 bases, leaving 4 bases not matched to a gene. CDR1 SGHRS and CDR2 YFSETQ come from the germline V gene. CDR3 region: CASSLGGQGTYEQYF. CDR3 sequence (DNA): TGCGCCAGCAGCTTGGGTGGACAGGGAACCTACGAGCAGTACTTC.

V gene TRBV5-4 combines with J gene TRBJ2-7; TRBD1 is a possible D gene (6 bases). Germline V gives CDR1 SGHNT, CDR2 YYREEE (reference sequence). The length of the CDR3 is 14 residues. The V gene lost 3 bases and the J gene lost 7 bases, with 17 bases spanning the gap. CDR3 sequence: CASSSPQGTGEQYF. DNA for the CDR3: TGTGCCAGCAGCTCTCCACAGGGAACGGGGGAGCAGTACTTC.

This chain uses TRBV19 with TRBJ1-5; no reliable D call. CDR1 LNHDA and CDR2 SQIVND come from the germline V gene (reference sequence). There are 13 residues in the CDR3. V lost 3 bases and J lost 5, with 8 bases in between. The CDR3: CASSINGDQPQHF. The CDR3 DNA reads as TGTGCCAGTAGTATCAACGGGGATCAGCCCCAGCATTTT.